This TCR beta chain was recorded in a study of blood T cell repertoires in COVID-19. Original handling: Reference gene primers were amplified, and this amplification served to estimate nucleated cell counts. Only in-frame clones appear in the TCRdb table, and some are missing; sequencing was by immunoSEQ multiplex PCR. The D gene and trimming were derived from the DNA, and the V and J assignments and clone size from that table. The profile shows some 180,000 clones, roughly 77% of them singletons. A Seattle source enrolled patients during active infection and followed them longitudinally. CDR1 SGHRS and CDR2 YFSETQ come from the germline V gene. V lost 1 base, J lost 3 bases, and 10 bases lay in between. The CDR3 sequence is 15 residues long.

The specimen sequenced was peripheral blood. The chain joins TRBV5-1 to TRBJ2-2; D is unclear. The sequence derives from a woman in her thirties or forties with COVID-19, enrolled during active disease. The CDR3 DNA reads TGCGCCAGCAGCTTGTTTTCTTCTTACACCGGGGAGCTGTTTTTT. Its protein product is CASSLFSSYTGELFF.